The 2 T cell receptor beta chains reported below all come from one sample, sequenced in a study of vaccination effects on CD4 cells after COVID-19 (dated 2022 in TCRdb). To prepare the library, the immunoSEQ multiplex PCR assay was applied. Entries here come from immuneACCESS through TCRdb and include only in-frame sequences with V and J called. Some clones fail to appear in such tables; in the studies checked, an unresolved V gene covers under half of the shortfall, and the cause of the remainder is unknown. Here the sample has about 25,000 clones; 65% to 80% occur a single time. 8% to 13% of the sample rests with the top ten. Their cognate antigens are unknown. After 10 days of culture, CD4+ T cells were isolated with the EasySep CD4+ T cell isolation kit. The sequencing used CD4+ T cells from PBMCs cultured without peptide, collected before COVID-19 vaccination. These receptors were obtained from a human donor who received a COVID-19 vaccine.

The V and J genes are TRBV20-1 and TRBJ2-7, with 9 nucleotides matching TRBD1. Germline values: CDR1 DFQATT, CDR2 SNEGSKA (reference sequence). The V segment lost 3 bases and the J segment 3 bases; nucleotides outside the gene matches: 6. The CDR3 has 14 amino acids. The CDR3 DNA sequence: TGCAGTGCTAGTCGGCGGGACAGGGACTACGAGCAGTACTTC. This gives the protein CSASRRDRDYEQYF.

This clone showed up just a few times. The chain has TRBV5-5 and TRBJ1-4, with D possibly being TRBD1 (5 bases). The CDR3 is made up of 15 amino acids. Per the germline V gene, CDR1 is SGHKS and CDR2 is YYEKEE (reference sequence). V dropped 2 bases and J dropped 5 bases, with 13 bases sitting between them. The DNA of the CDR3 is TGTGCCAGCAGCTTCCCGGGGCGGGAGAATGAAAAACTGTTTTTT. Its translation is CASSFPGRENEKLFF.